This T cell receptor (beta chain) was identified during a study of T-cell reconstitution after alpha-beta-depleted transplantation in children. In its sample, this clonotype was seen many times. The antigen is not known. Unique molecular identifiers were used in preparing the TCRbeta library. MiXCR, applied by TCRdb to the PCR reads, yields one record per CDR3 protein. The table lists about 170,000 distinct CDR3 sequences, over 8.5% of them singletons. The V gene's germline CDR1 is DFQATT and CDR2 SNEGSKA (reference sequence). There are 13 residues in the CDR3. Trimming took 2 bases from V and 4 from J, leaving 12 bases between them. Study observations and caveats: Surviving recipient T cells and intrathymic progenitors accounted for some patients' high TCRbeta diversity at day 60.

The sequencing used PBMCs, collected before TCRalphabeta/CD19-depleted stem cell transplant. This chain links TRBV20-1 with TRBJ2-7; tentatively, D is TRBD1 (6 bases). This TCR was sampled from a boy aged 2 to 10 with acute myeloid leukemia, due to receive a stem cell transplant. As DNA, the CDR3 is TGCAGTGCTAGAAAGGCAGGGGAATACGAGCAGTACGTC. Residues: CSARKAGEYEQYV.